This T cell receptor (beta chain) appears in the sequencing data of a study of CD8+ T cells in alopecia areata. This clone appeared a few times. Its antigen is unidentified. Alopecia areata patients had lesional scalp punch biopsies and peripheral blood taken from them. Extracted RNA was reverse transcribed, and the resulting cDNA served as sequencing template. Using immunoSEQ multiplex PCR, the repertoire was profiled, and TCRdb retains in-frame clones only, with some absent. This table holds 110,000 or so clones, approximately 38% found once. CDR1 and CDR2 from the germline V gene are MDHEN and SYDVKM. V lost 3 bases, J lost 2 bases, and 11 bases lay in between. This CDR3 is 14 amino acids long. Study-wide results and limits: Scalp data also include sequences from resident alphabeta T cells of normal skin.

The chain is built from TRBV28 and TRBJ2-7; D not resolved. Sequencing used CD4+ T cells sorted from blood. This sequence originates from a human donor with alopecia areata. For the CDR3, the DNA is TGTGCCAGCAGTTTTTTCGACACCACCTACGAGCAGTACTTC. It codes for CASSFFDTTYEQYF.